Below, 7 T cell receptor beta chains from the same sample are listed, as sequenced in a study of early T cells in non-severe SARS-CoV-2 infection. MiXCR, run by TCRdb on the 5' RACE reads, gives a single entry per CDR3 protein. The table has tens of thousands of distinct CDR3 sequences, roughly 5% seen once. Sequencing was performed on whole blood. These receptors were taken from an adult who was a healthcare worker with PCR-confirmed SARS-CoV-2 infection or an uninfected control (not recorded which).

This clonotype appeared once. This chain connects TRBV11-3 to TRBJ2-7, with unresolved D. This CDR3 contains 14 residues. In germline, CDR1 is SGHNT, CDR2 YENEEA. The V and J ends lost 5 bases and 0 bases respectively, with 11 bases between them. The CDR3 bases are TGTGCCAGCAGCCGCCGGAACAACTCCTACGAGCAGTACTTC. It is translated as CASSRRNNSYEQYF.

This clonotype turned up a few times. The chain joins TRBV5-5 to TRBJ2-7, with D possibly TRBD2 on 6 matching bases. CDR3 length: 16 residues. The V and J ends lost 4 bases and 4 bases respectively, with 21 bases between them. Germline-derived CDR1 and CDR2 are SGHKS and YYEKEE (reference sequence). CDR3 bases: TGTGCCAGCAGCCGTGAGCGGGCCAGTAGTAAATACGAGCAGTACTTC. It encodes CASSRERASSKYEQYF.

In regard to this clonotype: A read error is possible here, since a much larger clone lies one base away. This sequence joins TRBV18 and TRBJ2-5; D not resolved. The CDR3 runs to 15 residues. The germline V gene encodes CDR1 KGHSH and CDR2 LQKENI. V gave up 0 bases and J gave up 5 bases, with 13 bases separating them. CDR3 DNA: TGTGCCAGCTCACCACCCGCAAGGGTCGGGGAGACCCAGTACTTC. Translating gives CASSPPARVGETQYF.

This clonotype was seen a few times. The rearrangement links TRBV11-2 to TRBJ1-2; TRBD1 might be the D (6 bases). The V gene's germline CDR1 is SGHAT and CDR2 FQNNGV. Trimming removed 3 bases from V and 4 bases from J, with 27 bases in between. CDR3 length equals 19 residues. The CDR3 is CASSFGPTARQGNRYGYTF. In nucleotides, the CDR3 is TGTGCCAGCAGCTTCGGGCCAACAGCCCGGCAGGGGAACCGCTATGGCTACACCTTC.

This clonotype appeared many times. The V gene is TRBV7-9, the J gene TRBJ2-5; 12 bases align to TRBD2. Germline V gene sequence: CDR1 SEHNR, CDR2 FQNEAQ (reference sequence). The CDR3 is 18 residues long. The ends lost 6 bases at V and 4 bases at J; junction bases unmatched: 15. DNA for the CDR3: TGTGCCAGCAGGTTACCAGTTACTGGACTAGCGGGGTCAGAGACCCAGTACTTC. Its protein product is CASRLPVTGLAGSETQYF.

Many counts were recorded for this clonotype. The CDR3 is CASSLVVGRPSTDTQYF. The CDR3, as DNA: TGCGCCAGCAGCTTGGTAGTCGGTCGGCCGAGCACAGATACGCAGTATTTT. The rearrangement links TRBV5-1 to TRBJ2-3; unclear D gene. CDR3 length: 17 amino acids. Deletions cut 0 bases from V and 0 bases from J, with 14 bases between. Per the germline V gene, CDR1 is SGHRS and CDR2 is YFSETQ.

This clonotype was recorded a few times. This rearrangement joins TRBV29-1 to TRBJ2-6, with D perhaps given as TRBD1 or TRBD2 (5 bases each). This CDR3 region has 15 residues. Germline V gives CDR1 SQVTM, CDR2 ANQGSEA. V shed 6 bases and J shed 10 bases, with 22 bases lying between them. The CDR3 reads CSVPAGAPGVNVLTF. The CDR3, as DNA: TGCAGCGTACCCGCCGGGGCCCCTGGGGTGAACGTCCTGACTTTC. The whole variable domain, filled in from reference TRBV29-1 and TRBJ2-6, reads SAVISQKPSRDICQRGTSLTIQCQVDSQVTMMFWYRQQPGQSLTLIATANQGSEATYESGFVIDKFPISRPNLTFSTLTVSNMSPEDSSIYLCSVPAGAPGVNVLTFGAGSRLTVL.